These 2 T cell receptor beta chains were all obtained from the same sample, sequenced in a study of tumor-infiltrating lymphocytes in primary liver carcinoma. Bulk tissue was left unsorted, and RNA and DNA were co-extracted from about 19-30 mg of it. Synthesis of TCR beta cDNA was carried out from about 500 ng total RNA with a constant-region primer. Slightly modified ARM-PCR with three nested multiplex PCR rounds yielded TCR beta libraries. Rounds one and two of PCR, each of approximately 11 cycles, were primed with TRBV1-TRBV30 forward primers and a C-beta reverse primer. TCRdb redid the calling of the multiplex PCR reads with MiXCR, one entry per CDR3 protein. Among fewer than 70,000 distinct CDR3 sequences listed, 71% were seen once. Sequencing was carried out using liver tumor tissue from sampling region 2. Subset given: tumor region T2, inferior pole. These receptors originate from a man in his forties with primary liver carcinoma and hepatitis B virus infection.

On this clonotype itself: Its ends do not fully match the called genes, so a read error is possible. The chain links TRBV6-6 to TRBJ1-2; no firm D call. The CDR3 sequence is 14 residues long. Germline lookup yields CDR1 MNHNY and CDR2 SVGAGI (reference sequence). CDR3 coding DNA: TGTGCCTCCTATGCGGAGCTAGCTAACTATGGCTACACCTTT. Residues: CASYAELANYGYTF.

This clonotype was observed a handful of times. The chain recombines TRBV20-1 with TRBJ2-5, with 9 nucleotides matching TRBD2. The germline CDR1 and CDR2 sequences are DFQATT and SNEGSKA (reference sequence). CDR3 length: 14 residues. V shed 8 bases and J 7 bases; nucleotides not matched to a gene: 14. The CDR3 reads CSRLKREEGATQYF. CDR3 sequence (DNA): TGCAGTCGCTTAAAGCGGGAGGAGGGAGCGACCCAGTACTTC.